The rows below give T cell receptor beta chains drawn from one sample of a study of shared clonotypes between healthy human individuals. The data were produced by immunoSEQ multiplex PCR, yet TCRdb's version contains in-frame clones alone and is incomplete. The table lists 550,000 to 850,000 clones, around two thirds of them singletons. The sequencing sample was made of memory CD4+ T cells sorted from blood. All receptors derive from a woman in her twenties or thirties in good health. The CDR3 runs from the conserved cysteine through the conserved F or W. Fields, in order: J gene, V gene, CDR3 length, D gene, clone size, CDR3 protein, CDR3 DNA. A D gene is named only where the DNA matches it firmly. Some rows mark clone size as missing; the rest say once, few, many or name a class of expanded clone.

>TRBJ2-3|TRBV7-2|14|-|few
CASSLGLVTDTQYF
TGTGCCAGCAGCTTGGGACTCGTCACAGATACGCAGTATTTT
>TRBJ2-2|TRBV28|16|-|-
CASSPWGHSNTGELFF
TGTGCCAGCAGTCCCTGGGGACATTCGAACACCGGGGAGCTGTTTTTT
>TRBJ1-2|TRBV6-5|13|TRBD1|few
CASSGGTVFGYTF
TGTGCCAGCAGTGGCGGGACAGTCTTTGGCTACACCTTC
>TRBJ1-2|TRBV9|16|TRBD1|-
CASSVDLQGFIGGYTF
TGTGCCAGCAGCGTAGACCTACAGGGGTTTATTGGAGGCTACACCTTC
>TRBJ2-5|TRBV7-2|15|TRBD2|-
CASSLSAGGRETQYF
TGTGCCAGCAGCTTATCAGCGGGAGGTCGGGAGACCCAGTACTTC
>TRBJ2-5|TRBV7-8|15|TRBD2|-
CASSLGTSDQETQYF
TGTGCCAGCAGCTTAGGAACTAGCGACCAAGAGACCCAGTACTTC
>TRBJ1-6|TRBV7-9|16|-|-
CASSPNTGAQNSPLHF
TGTGCCAGCAGCCCCAACACGGGGGCGCAGAATTCACCCCTCCACTTT
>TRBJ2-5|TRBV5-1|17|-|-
CASRFVYRRGQQETQYF
TGCGCCAGCAGATTTGTTTATCGGCGGGGACAGCAAGAGACCCAGTACTTC
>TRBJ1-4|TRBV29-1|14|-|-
CSVDPTGNNEKLFF
TGCAGCGTTGATCCGACAGGAAATAATGAAAAACTGTTTTTT
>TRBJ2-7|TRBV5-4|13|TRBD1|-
CATEGQVRGEQYF
TGTGCCACCGAGGGACAGGTCCGTGGCGAGCAGTACTTC
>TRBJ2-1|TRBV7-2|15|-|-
CASSLAAHSYNEQFF
TGTGCCAGCAGCTTAGCCGCCCACTCCTACAATGAGCAGTTCTTC
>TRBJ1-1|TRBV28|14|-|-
CASSSAGTLAEAFF
TGTGCCAGCAGTTCTGCCGGGACCCTCGCGGAAGCTTTCTTT
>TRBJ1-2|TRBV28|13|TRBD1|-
CASSRTGSPGYTF
TGTGCCAGCAGTCGGACAGGGTCTCCTGGCTACACCTTC
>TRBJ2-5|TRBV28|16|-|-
CASSFDGGIGKETQYF
TGTGCCAGCAGTTTTGACGGCGGGATCGGGAAAGAGACCCAGTACTTC
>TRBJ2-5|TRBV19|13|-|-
CASSRDTEETQYF
TGTGCCAGTAGTCGGGACACGGAAGAGACCCAGTACTTC
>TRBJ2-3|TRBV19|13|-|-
CASSITATDTQYF
TGTGCCAGTAGTATAACCGCAACAGATACGCAGTATTTT
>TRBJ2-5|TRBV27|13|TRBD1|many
CASRRTGGETQYF
TGTGCCAGCAGACGGACAGGGGGCGAGACCCAGTACTTC
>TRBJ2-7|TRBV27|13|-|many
CATRTGRRDEQYF
TGTGCCACCCGGACGGGTAGGAGGGACGAGCAGTACTTC
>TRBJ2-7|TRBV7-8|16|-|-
CASSLESGGFYYEQYF
TGTGCCAGCAGCTTAGAATCCGGGGGCTTCTACTACGAGCAGTACTTC
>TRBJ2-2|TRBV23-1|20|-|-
CASSQSGVPGTDRGTGELFF
TGCGCCAGCAGTCAATCCGGGGTCCCCGGGACGGACCGTGGCACCGGGGAGCTGTTTTTT
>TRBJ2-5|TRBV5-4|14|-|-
CASSLAKGSETQYF
TGTGCCAGCAGCTTGGCCAAAGGGTCAGAGACCCAGTACTTC
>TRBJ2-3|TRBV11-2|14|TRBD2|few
CASSPTSGSGTQYF
TGTGCCAGCAGCCCGACTAGCGGGAGCGGTACGCAGTATTTT
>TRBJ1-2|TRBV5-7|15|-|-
CASSLVSFLSRGYTF
TGTGCCAGCAGCTTGGTGTCCTTCCTCTCGCGTGGCTACACCTTC
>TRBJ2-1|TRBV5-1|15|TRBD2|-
CASSFTSGGYNEQFF
TGCGCCAGCAGCTTTACTAGCGGGGGATACAATGAGCAGTTCTTC
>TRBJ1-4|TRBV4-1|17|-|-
CASSQDGVRRHNEKLFF
TGCGCCAGCAGCCAAGATGGGGTCAGGCGACATAATGAAAAACTGTTTTTT
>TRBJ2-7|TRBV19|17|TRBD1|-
CASSMPGQGRSSYEQYF
TGTGCCAGTAGTATGCCCGGACAGGGGCGAAGCTCCTACGAGCAGTACTTC
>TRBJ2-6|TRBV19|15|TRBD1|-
CASSVDRAGANVLTF
TGTGCCAGTAGTGTCGACAGGGCTGGGGCCAACGTCCTGACTTTC
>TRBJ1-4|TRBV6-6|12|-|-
CASKATNEKLFF
TGTGCCAGTAAAGCAACTAATGAAAAACTGTTTTTT
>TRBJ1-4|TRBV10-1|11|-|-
CASSAGEKLFF
TGCGCCAGCAGTGCGGGGGAAAAACTGTTTTTT
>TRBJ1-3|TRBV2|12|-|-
CASIGLGNTIYF
TGTGCCAGCATTGGTCTGGGAAACACCATATATTTT
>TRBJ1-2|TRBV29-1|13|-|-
CSVEAGNRYGYTF
TGCAGCGTTGAAGCGGGGAACCGCTATGGCTACACCTTC
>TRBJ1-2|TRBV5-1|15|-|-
CASSLADGGIYGYTF
TGCGCCAGCAGCTTGGCCGATGGAGGGATCTATGGCTACACCTTC
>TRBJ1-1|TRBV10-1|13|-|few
CASMENMNTEAFF
TGCGCCAGCATGGAAAACATGAACACTGAAGCTTTCTTT
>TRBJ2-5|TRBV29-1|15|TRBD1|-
CSAATWTGGLETQYF
TGCAGCGCTGCGACCTGGACAGGGGGCCTAGAGACCCAGTACTTC
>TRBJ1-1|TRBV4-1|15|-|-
CASSQDSGVGTEAFF
TGCGCCAGCAGCCAAGATTCGGGAGTCGGCACTGAAGCTTTCTTT
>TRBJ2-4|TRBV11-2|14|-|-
CASSFNSDSNIQYF
TGTGCCAGCAGCTTTAACAGCGATTCAAACATTCAGTACTTC